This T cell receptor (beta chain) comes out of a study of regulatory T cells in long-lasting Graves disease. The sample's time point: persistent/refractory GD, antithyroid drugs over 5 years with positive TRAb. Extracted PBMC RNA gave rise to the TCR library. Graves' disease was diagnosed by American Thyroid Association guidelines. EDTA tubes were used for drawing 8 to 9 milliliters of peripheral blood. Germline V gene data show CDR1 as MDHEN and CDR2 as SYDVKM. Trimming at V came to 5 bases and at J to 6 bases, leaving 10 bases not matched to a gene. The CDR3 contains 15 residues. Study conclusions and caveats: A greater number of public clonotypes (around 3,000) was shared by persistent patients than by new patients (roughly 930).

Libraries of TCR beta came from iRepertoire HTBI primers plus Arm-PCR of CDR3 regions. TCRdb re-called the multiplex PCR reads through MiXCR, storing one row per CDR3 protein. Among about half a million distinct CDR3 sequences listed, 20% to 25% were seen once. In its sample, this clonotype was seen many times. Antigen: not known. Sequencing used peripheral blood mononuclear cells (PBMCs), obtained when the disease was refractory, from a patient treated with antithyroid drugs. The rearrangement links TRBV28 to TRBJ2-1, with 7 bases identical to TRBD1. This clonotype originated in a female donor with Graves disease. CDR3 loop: CASSHELRGSNEQFF. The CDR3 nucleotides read TGTGCCAGCAGTCACGAGCTCAGGGGGAGCAATGAGCAGTTCTTC.